These 23 T cell receptor beta chains were all obtained from the same sample, sequenced in a study of technical replicates of blood from a few donors. The protocol was immunoSEQ multiplex PCR, while the TCRdb copy is restricted to in-frame clones and leaves out a portion. Among 75,000 to 95,000 clones listed, 90% to 95% were seen once. The sequenced sample was T cells isolated from PBMCs. The receptors here all came from a human donor in good health.

The chain couples TRBV6-5 to TRBJ2-7, with D possibly being TRBD1 (6 bases). V was shortened by 5 bases and J by 6 bases, with 17 bases between the two germline ends. Germline V gene data show CDR1 as MNHEY and CDR2 as SVGAGI. The CDR3 loop spans 14 amino acids. CDR3 DNA: TGTGCCAGCAGTCGGGACATACTTCGGGGCGAGCAGTACTTC. Its translation is CASSRDILRGEQYF.

The chain recombines TRBV27 with TRBJ2-7, with TRBD1 as a possible D gene (6 bases). V dropped 0 bases and J dropped 3 bases, with 9 bases sitting between them. Germline CDR1 MNHEY, CDR2 SMNVEV (reference sequence). This CDR3 contains 14 residues. The CDR3 region has the DNA TGTGCCAGCAGTTTATCGGGGACAAACTACGAGCAGTACTTC. Protein: CASSLSGTNYEQYF.

The chain couples TRBV19 to TRBJ2-7, with 8 bases lining up with TRBD2. V was clipped by 5 bases and J by 7 bases; unmatched bases: 13. CDR1 is LNHDA, CDR2 SQIVND, per germline (reference sequence). The CDR3 runs to 15 residues. The CDR3 spells CASSGVSGIDPEQYF. The CDR3 DNA sequence: TGTGCCAGTAGTGGGGTTAGCGGGATCGATCCTGAGCAGTACTTC.

As for this clone: Other DNA sequences of this sample code for an identical CDR3. The chain couples TRBV5-1 to TRBJ2-1; 9 nucleotides line up with TRBD2. This CDR3 contains 15 residues. With V trimmed by 2 bases and J by 0 bases, 0 bases remained unmatched. In germline, CDR1 is SGHRS, CDR2 YFSETQ. The CDR3 loop is CASSFSGSSYNEQFF. DNA of the CDR3: TGCGCCAGCAGCTTTAGCGGGAGCTCCTACAATGAGCAGTTCTTC.

The gene calls are TRBV13 and TRBJ2-7; the match to TRBD2 covers 10 bases. This CDR3 region has 15 residues. From germline, CDR1 is PRHDT and CDR2 FYEKMQ (reference sequence). The J segment lost 2 bases and the V segment lost 6 bases, leaving 7 bases of the junction unmatched. CDR3 in DNA: TGTGCCAGCAGTACCGGACTAGCGGTGACCTACGAGCAGTACTTC. Translating gives CASSTGLAVTYEQYF.

This clone was detected once. CDR3 protein: CASSVGRTNTDTQYF. The CDR3 DNA sequence: TGTGCCAGCAGCGTAGGCAGGACTAACACAGATACGCAGTATTTT. This chain connects TRBV9 to TRBJ2-3, with D tentatively TRBD2 (6 bases). CDR1 and CDR2 from the germline V gene are SGDLS and YYNGEE. The CDR3 extends over 15 amino acids. V was cut by 0 bases and J by 2 bases, with 10 bases left in between. Full variable domain (remainder filled in from reference TRBV9 and TRBJ2-3): DSGVTQTPKHLITATGQRVTLRCSPRSGDLSVYWYQQSLDQGLQFLIQYYNGEERAKGNILERFSAQQFPDLHSELNLSSLELGDSALYFCASSVGRTNTDTQYFGPGTRLTVL.

V gene TRBV6-4 combines with J gene TRBJ1-5, with D hard to call. The germline gives CDR1 MRHNA, CDR2 SNTAGT. The CDR3 runs 15 residues. The ends were cut back, 0 bases at V and 0 bases at J, with 6 bases in the middle. The CDR3 is CASSDSPGSNQPQHF. The CDR3 nucleotides are TGTGCCAGCAGTGACTCGCCAGGTAGCAATCAGCCCCAGCATTTT.

The chain is built from TRBV5-6 and TRBJ2-3, with a tentative D call TRBD2 (6 bases). CDR1 and CDR2 from the germline V gene are SGHDT and YYEEEE. CDR3 length: 17 amino acids. V shed 2 bases and J shed 5 bases, with 21 bases lying between them. The chain's CDR3 is CASSFLFTGGEVDTQYF. DNA of the CDR3: TGTGCCAGCAGCTTCCTCTTTACGGGCGGGGAGGTAGATACGCAGTATTTT.

The chain carries TRBV4-1 and TRBJ1-1; D is unresolved. V was cut by 2 bases and J by 0 bases, with 25 bases left in between. This CDR3 comprises 20 residues. The germline CDR1 and CDR2 sequences are MGHRA and YSYEKL. CDR3 residues: CASSQSPAYIVGGVNTEAFF. CDR3 sequence (DNA): TGCGCCAGCAGCCAATCCCCCGCCTACATAGTCGGTGGAGTGAACACTGAAGCTTTCTTT.

The chain has TRBV4-1 and TRBJ2-5, with D perhaps matching TRBD2 (6 bases). CDR1 and CDR2 (germline): MGHRA, YSYEKL. V was trimmed by 1 base and J by 4 bases, leaving 16 bases between them. The length of the CDR3 is 16 residues. This chain's CDR3 is CASSQVPVDYTETQYF. CDR3 nucleotide sequence: TGCGCCAGCAGCCAAGTTCCAGTGGACTACACAGAGACCCAGTACTTC.

The chain has TRBV2 and TRBJ2-5; D ambiguous. The germline gives CDR1 SNHLY, CDR2 FYNNEI. The V and J ends lost 7 bases and 5 bases respectively, with 14 bases between them. The CDR3 has 13 residues. CDR3 residues: CASKGTGAETQYF. In nucleotides, the CDR3 is TGTGCCAGCAAAGGTACGGGTGCGGAGACCCAGTACTTC.

A single count supports this clone. J is TRBJ2-7 and V is TRBV28; weak D call: TRBD1 (6 bases). Germline-derived CDR1 and CDR2 are MDHEN and SYDVKM. This CDR3 is built from 15 residues. Between the trimmed V and J ends, which lost 2 bases and 2 bases, there was a span of 13 bases. The CDR3 loop reads CASSLVQGQTYEQYF. The CDR3 DNA follows: TGTGCCAGCAGTTTAGTGCAGGGGCAAACCTACGAGCAGTACTTC.

The chain recombines TRBV27 with TRBJ2-7; 7 bases match TRBD2. This CDR3 spans 16 amino acids. Germline V lookup: CDR1 MNHEY, CDR2 SMNVEV (reference sequence). With 4 bases clipped from V and 0 bases from J, the junction kept 9 bases outside the gene matches. CDR3 sequence reads: CASSSLGGAASYEQYF. CDR3 nucleotides: TGTGCCAGCAGTTCCCTGGGAGGGGCGGCCTCCTACGAGCAGTACTTC.

The gene calls are TRBV11-1 and TRBJ2-7; D not resolved. Germline V gene data show CDR1 as SGHAT and CDR2 as FQDESV (reference sequence). CDR3 length: 17 residues. V lost 0 bases and J lost 2, with 17 bases in between. CDR3 in DNA: TGTGCCAGCAGCTTAGCAGAGCAGGCCTACTTTACCTACGAGCAGTACTTC. Protein sequence: CASSLAEQAYFTYEQYF. Filled out from reference TRBV11-1 and TRBJ2-7, the complete variable domain reads EAEVAQSPRYKITEKSQAVAFWCDPISGHATLYWYRQILGQGPELLVQFQDESVVDDSQLPKDRFSAERLKGVDSTLKIQPAELGDSAMYLCASSLAEQAYFTYEQYFGPGTRLTVT.

This clone was picked up one time. This chain connects TRBV7-9 to TRBJ1-1, with D unclear. The germline V gene has CDR1 SEHNR and CDR2 FQNEAQ (reference sequence). Trimming removed 0 bases from V and 1 base from J, with 6 bases in between. The CDR3 contains 14 residues. CDR3 in amino acids: CASSLAPGNTEAFF. The DNA for the CDR3 is TGTGCCAGCAGCTTAGCGCCAGGGAACACTGAAGCTTTCTTT.

This chain connects TRBV4-1 to TRBJ2-7; D possibly corresponds to TRBD1 (5 bases). The ends were cut back, 0 bases at V and 5 bases at J, with 5 bases in the middle. CDR3 size: 12 residues. CDR1 and CDR2 from the germline V gene are MGHRA and YSYEKL. The DNA of the CDR3 is TGCGCCAGCAGCCAAGAGACAGACGAGCAGTACTTC. Protein sequence: CASSQETDEQYF.

This clone was recorded only once. This rearrangement joins TRBV6-5 to TRBJ2-3; D is unclear. CDR1 is MNHEY, CDR2 SVGAGI, per germline. Between the trimmed V and J ends, which lost 7 bases and 2 bases, there was a span of 10 bases. The CDR3 length is 13 residues. The CDR3 region has the DNA TGTGCCAGCATATCCCCCGTCACAGATACGCAGTATTTT. It specifies CASISPVTDTQYF.

The CDR3 region has the DNA TGTGCCAGCAGTGCGGGACAGGCAACCTACAATGAGCAGTTCTTC. Its translation: CASSAGQATYNEQFF. The genes are TRBV2 and TRBJ2-1, with 8 bases lining up with TRBD1. The CDR3 runs to 15 residues. V lost 4 bases, J lost 2 bases, and 4 bases stayed unmatched. In germline, CDR1 is SNHLY, CDR2 FYNNEI.

The J gene is TRBJ2-3, the V gene TRBV14; 7 bases are a match to TRBD2. The CDR3 is made up of 16 amino acids. V shed 1 base and J 2 bases; nucleotides not matched to a gene: 6. CDR1 SGHDN and CDR2 FVKESK come from the germline V gene. The CDR3 here is CASSQAGRELTDTQYF. The CDR3 DNA sequence: TGTGCCAGCAGCCAAGCAGGGAGGGAGCTCACAGATACGCAGTATTTT.

V gene TRBV27 combines with J gene TRBJ2-3, with TRBD2 matching over 8 bases. Germline loops: CDR1 MNHEY, CDR2 SMNVEV (reference sequence). V lost 7 bases, J lost 0 bases, and 9 bases stayed unmatched. The CDR3 contains 16 residues. CDR3: CASTFLAGSSTDTQYF. The CDR3 DNA sequence: TGTGCCAGCACCTTCTTAGCGGGGTCTAGCACAGATACGCAGTATTTT.

The chain couples TRBV6-6 to TRBJ2-7, with D uncertain. The V gene lost 1 base and the J gene lost 7 bases, with 5 bases spanning the gap. CDR3 length equals 11 residues. Germline lookup yields CDR1 MNHNY and CDR2 SVGAGI (reference sequence). The CDR3 DNA follows: TGTGCCAGCAGTTACTATCAGGAGCAGTACTTC. Protein sequence: CASSYYQEQYF.

The CDR3 spells CASSRQGQPVNTEAFF. The CDR3 DNA reads TGCGCCAGCAGCCGGCAGGGACAGCCTGTGAACACTGAAGCTTTCTTT. The rearrangement uses TRBV4-1 and TRBJ1-1; 7 positions match TRBD1. Trimming took 4 bases from V and 0 from J; bases not matched to a gene: 8. The CDR3 covers 16 residues. The V gene's germline CDR1 is MGHRA and CDR2 YSYEKL.

This chain uses TRBV19 with TRBJ2-1; 8 bases agree with TRBD2. From germline, CDR1 is LNHDA and CDR2 SQIVND (reference sequence). There are 13 residues in the CDR3. The CDR3 coding sequence is TGTGCTTCGCGGATAGCGGGACGAAATGAGCAGTTCTTC. It translates to CASRIAGRNEQFF.